What follows are 24 T cell receptor beta chains derived from one specimen sequenced in a study of cytomegalovirus exposure and HLA in healthy donors. This table comes from immunoSEQ multiplex PCR, and its TCRdb copy is limited to in-frame clones, with some not included. The sample carries about 110,000 clones, about 88% recorded once. The sample comprised PBMCs. The source is a woman between 18 and 29 years old in good health and CMV-seronegative.

J is TRBJ1-1 and V is TRBV27; the D gene is possibly TRBD1 (6 bases). Per the germline V gene, CDR1 is MNHEY and CDR2 is SMNVEV (reference sequence). The CDR3 spans 14 residues. V was clipped by 7 bases and J by 6 bases, with 18 bases between them. In nucleotides, the CDR3 is TGTGCCAGCAAGGGAGCGGGGGGCGTCCCTGAAGCTTTCTTT. This encodes CASKGAGGVPEAFF.

This chain uses TRBV2 with TRBJ2-2, with a weak D call TRBD1 (6 bases). The CDR3 covers 17 residues. Trimming shortened V by 5 bases and J by 4 bases, and 20 bases separated the two germline ends. The germline V gene has CDR1 SNHLY and CDR2 FYNNEI. The CDR3 DNA reads TGTGCCAGCAGTCTAAGGTTGAACAGGGTGAGCACCGGGGAGCTGTTTTTT. This sequence encodes CASSLRLNRVSTGELFF.

This clone was detected only a few times. This sequence joins TRBV9 and TRBJ1-2, with 7 bases aligning to TRBD1. This CDR3 is built from 13 residues. Unmatched junction bases numbered 7, after V lost 3 bases and J lost 8 bases. Germline CDR1 reads SGDLS; CDR2 reads YYNGEE. The DNA of the CDR3 is TGTGCCAGCAGCGCCGTACAGGGGCTCGGCTACACCTTC. Its protein product is CASSAVQGLGYTF.

The V gene is TRBV7-2, the J gene TRBJ1-2; 7 positions match TRBD1. This CDR3 is built from 14 residues. Per the germline V gene, CDR1 is SGHTA and CDR2 is FQGNSA. Trimming removed 3 bases from V and 4 bases from J; junction bases left unmatched: 5. CDR3 coding DNA: TGTGCCAGCAGCTTTGAGACAGGGCCCTATGGCTACACCTTC. Its translation: CASSFETGPYGYTF.

The rearrangement links TRBV7-9 to TRBJ1-1; 7 bases align to TRBD1. CDR1 and CDR2 (germline): SEHNR, FQNEAQ (reference sequence). This CDR3 contains 14 residues. Losses at the gene ends were 6 bases for V and 0 bases for J; bases not matched to a gene: 4. The chain's CDR3 is CASRPQGMNTEAFF. For the CDR3, the DNA is TGTGCCAGCAGACCACAGGGGATGAACACTGAAGCTTTCTTT.

The chain uses TRBV5-1 and TRBJ2-1; D ambiguous. Germline assignment: CDR1 SGHRS and CDR2 YFSETQ. The ends were cut back, 3 bases at V and 6 bases at J, with 7 bases in the middle. The CDR3 contains 12 residues. CDR3: CASSSSFNEQFF. CDR3 DNA: TGCGCCAGCAGCTCTAGTTTCAATGAGCAGTTCTTC.

The chain is built from TRBV18 and TRBJ2-7; 10 bases are shared with TRBD2. The CDR3 spans 18 residues. The germline V gene encodes CDR1 KGHSH and CDR2 LQKENI. The trim removed 3 bases at V and 4 bases at J, leaving 15 bases unmatched. Here the CDR3 DNA reads TGTGCCAGCTCACCGGGGGGTGCTAGCGGGGGAACGCCTTACGAGCAGTACTTC. It encodes CASSPGGASGGTPYEQYF. The entire variable domain, with the rest obtained from reference TRBV18 and TRBJ2-7, is as follows: NAGVMQNPRHLVRRRGQEARLRCSPMKGHSHVYWYRQLPEEGLKFMVYLQKENIIDESGMPKERFSAEFPKEGPSILRIQQVVRGDSAAYFCASSPGGASGGTPYEQYFGPGTRLTVT.

The chain has TRBV29-1 and TRBJ2-1, with 14 bases that match TRBD2. The V gene's germline CDR1 is SQVTM and CDR2 ANQGSEA. This CDR3 is 16 amino acids long. V gave up 4 bases and J gave up 10 bases; unmatched junction bases: 12. The CDR3 is CSVVLRLAGGQGEQFF. CDR3 bases: TGCAGCGTTGTACTACGACTAGCGGGAGGGCAAGGGGAGCAGTTCTTC.

The chain recombines TRBV7-8 with TRBJ2-7; TRBD2 matches 14 bases. CDR3 size: 20 residues. Unmatched junction bases numbered 13, after V lost 3 bases and J lost 0 bases. Germline assignment: CDR1 SGHVS and CDR2 FQNEAQ. CDR3 sequence reads: CASSFRDRGLAGAISYEQYF. Here the CDR3 DNA reads TGTGCCAGCAGCTTCCGGGACAGGGGACTAGCGGGGGCGATCTCCTACGAGCAGTACTTC.

This chain connects TRBV25-1 to TRBJ1-1; possible D gene TRBD1, 5 bases. V lost 4 bases, J lost 1 base, and 10 bases lay in between. Germline V gives CDR1 MGHDK, CDR2 SYGVNS. The CDR3 spans 14 residues. This chain's CDR3 is CASSALRENTEAFF. The CDR3 DNA follows: TGTGCCAGCAGTGCCCTCAGGGAGAACACTGAAGCTTTCTTT.

The V gene is TRBV6-5, the J gene TRBJ2-5; 7 nucleotides match TRBD1. J lost 4 bases, V lost 5 bases, and 7 bases had no gene match. The CDR3 consists of 14 residues. Germline V gene lookup returns CDR1 MNHEY and CDR2 SVGAGI. The CDR3 coding sequence is TGTGCCAGCAGTCTACAGGGGCCACCAGAGACCCAGTACTTC. It translates to CASSLQGPPETQYF.

The gene calls are TRBV14 and TRBJ2-7, with TRBD1 matching over 11 bases. V shed 5 bases, J shed 5 bases, and the junction held 5 bases outside the gene matches. The CDR3 totals 14 residues. Germline CDR1 is SGHDN and CDR2 is FVKESK. The CDR3 protein is CASSEGQGVHEQYF. CDR3 nucleotide sequence: TGTGCCAGCAGCGAGGGACAGGGGGTCCACGAGCAGTACTTC.

The chain carries TRBV5-1 and TRBJ2-7; 9 bases match TRBD1. This CDR3 has 14 amino acids. Germline V gives CDR1 SGHRS, CDR2 YFSETQ. Losses at the gene ends were 3 bases for V and 3 bases for J; bases not matched to a gene: 4. CDR3 bases: TGCGCCAGCAGCTCCGGGACAGGGAACTACGAGCAGTACTTC. Translation gives CASSSGTGNYEQYF.

Here the CDR3 DNA reads TGTGCCAGCTCACCACCCGTTAACTCTGGAAACACCATATATTTT. Its protein product is CASSPPVNSGNTIYF. The chain couples TRBV18 to TRBJ1-3, with unresolved D. CDR1 KGHSH and CDR2 LQKENI come from the germline V gene. V was cut by 0 bases and J by 0 bases, with 6 bases left in between. The CDR3 is 15 amino acids.

The rearrangement uses TRBV30 and TRBJ2-7; tentative D call: TRBD1 (6 bases). V lost 1 base and J 9 bases, leaving 13 bases between the germline ends. CDR1 is GTSNPN and CDR2 is SVGIG in the germline V gene (reference sequence). The CDR3 covers 12 residues. The CDR3 is CAWSATGLGQYF. The CDR3 bases are TGTGCCTGGAGTGCTACAGGGTTGGGGCAGTACTTC.

The chain combines TRBV5-1 with TRBJ2-5; D is undetermined. The CDR3 sequence is 13 residues long. Trimming took off 1 base at V and 2 bases at J, with 6 bases between the two ends. Germline V CDR1 and CDR2: SGHRS, YFSETQ. CDR3 in DNA: TGCGCCAGCAGCTTGTTCCAGCAAGAGACCCAGTACTTC. It codes for CASSLFQQETQYF.

This chain joins TRBV19 and TRBJ2-7, with D tentatively TRBD2 (5 bases). The CDR3 sequence is 14 residues long. From germline, CDR1 is LNHDA and CDR2 SQIVND (reference sequence). V lost 6 bases, J lost 0 bases, and 12 bases lay in between. CDR3 loop: CASSPYRDSYEQYF. The DNA for the CDR3 is TGTGCCAGTAGCCCCTACCGGGACTCCTACGAGCAGTACTTC. The full variable domain, in which reference TRBV19 and TRBJ2-7 provide the parts outside the CDR3, is DGGITQSPKYLFRKEGQNVTLSCEQNLNHDAMYWYRQDPGQGLRLIYYSQIVNDFQKGDIAEGYSVSREKKESFPLTVTSAQKNPTAFYLCASSPYRDSYEQYFGPGTRLTVT.

This chain connects TRBV9 to TRBJ2-3; maybe TRBD2 (5 bases). Per the germline V gene, CDR1 is SGDLS and CDR2 is YYNGEE. This CDR3 has 14 amino acids. Trimming took off 4 bases at V and 6 bases at J, with 15 bases between the two ends. The CDR3 loop is CASSLISSGDTQYF. CDR3 in DNA: TGTGCCAGCAGCCTCATCTCATCGGGGGATACGCAGTATTTT.

The chain has TRBV28 and TRBJ1-2; possible D gene TRBD1, 5 bases. CDR1 and CDR2 from the germline V gene are MDHEN and SYDVKM. V was clipped by 2 bases and J by 9 bases, with 19 bases between them. This CDR3 contains 15 residues. In DNA, the CDR3 is TGTGCCAGCAGTTTAAGTAATAACAGGCCTTCTAGCTACACCTTC. Translating it yields CASSLSNNRPSSYTF.

This rearrangement joins TRBV15 to TRBJ2-3; 11 bases are shared with TRBD1. The CDR3 is made up of 14 amino acids. CDR1 LNHNV and CDR2 YYDKDF come from the germline V gene (reference sequence). J was trimmed by 4 bases and V by 3 bases; bases with no gene match: 0. DNA for the CDR3: TGTGCCACCAGCAGGGGACAGGGGGCAGATACGCAGTATTTT. Translating it yields CATSRGQGADTQYF. The entire variable domain, with the rest obtained from reference TRBV15 and TRBJ2-3, is as follows: DAMVIQNPRYQVTQFGKPVTLSCSQTLNHNVMYWYQQKSSQAPKLLFHYYDKDFNNEADTPDNFQSRRPNTSFCFLDIRSPGLGDTAMYLCATSRGQGADTQYFGPGTRLTVL.

This clone occurred once. The V call is TRBV15, the J call TRBJ1-3; possibly TRBD1 for D (6 bases). Deletions cut 8 bases from V and 0 bases from J, with 8 bases between. The CDR3 covers 13 residues. Germline V gene lookup returns CDR1 LNHNV and CDR2 YYDKDF (reference sequence). The CDR3 DNA is TGTGCCACCGCGACAGGCTCTGGAAACACCATATATTTT. It yields the protein CATATGSGNTIYF.

V gene TRBV28 combines with J gene TRBJ2-1, with TRBD1 matching 8 bases. Germline-derived CDR1 and CDR2 are MDHEN and SYDVKM. The V gene end was trimmed by 1 base and the J gene end by 12 bases; junction bases not matched to a gene: 2. CDR3 length: 12 residues. CDR3 amino acids: CASSLYTGGQFF. The CDR3 nucleotides are TGTGCCAGCAGTTTATATACAGGGGGGCAGTTCTTC. The complete variable domain, with remaining parts taken from reference TRBV28 and TRBJ2-1, reads DVKVTQSSRYLVKRTGEKVFLECVQDMDHENMFWYRQDPGLGLRLIYFSYDVKMKEKGDIPEGYSVSREKKERFSLILESASTNQTSMYLCASSLYTGGQFFGPGTRLTVL.

The chain combines TRBV6-1 with TRBJ2-2; the D gene is possibly TRBD2 (6 bases). Germline CDR1 and CDR2: MNHNS and SASEGT. This CDR3 has 15 amino acids. The V gene lost 3 bases and the J gene lost 2 bases, with 10 bases spanning the gap. CDR3 amino acids: CASSEFGGNTGELFF. CDR3 DNA sequence: TGTGCCAGCAGTGAGTTCGGGGGAAACACCGGGGAGCTGTTTTTT.

The chain uses TRBV9 and TRBJ1-4; D is ambiguous. The CDR3 contains 16 residues. The germline V gene encodes CDR1 SGDLS and CDR2 YYNGEE. V was trimmed by 2 bases and J by 0 bases, leaving 11 bases between them. DNA of the CDR3: TGTGCCAGCAGCGTTAGAGCCGTTGCAACTAATGAAAAACTGTTTTTT. Translation gives CASSVRAVATNEKLFF. Full variable domain (missing parts from reference TRBV9 and TRBJ1-4): DSGVTQTPKHLITATGQRVTLRCSPRSGDLSVYWYQQSLDQGLQFLIQYYNGEERAKGNILERFSAQQFPDLHSELNLSSLELGDSALYFCASSVRAVATNEKLFFGSGTQLSVL.